These T cell receptor beta chains were read from a single sample in a study of blood T cell repertoires in COVID-19. Some clones are missing from TCRdb's copy, which holds only in-frame ones; the method was immunoSEQ multiplex PCR. The sample has fewer than 200,000 clones, around two thirds seen once. Sequences were obtained from peripheral blood. These receptors were obtained from a woman at least 80 years old with acute or convalescent COVID-19. Both conserved end residues are trimmed from each CDR3.

V gene: TRBV6-5; J gene: TRBJ2-5; CDR3 protein: ASSYSESSSETQY
V gene: TRBV18; J gene: TRBJ1-6; CDR3 protein: ASSPLGGESPLH
V gene: TRBV19; J gene: TRBJ1-2; CDR3 protein: ASLPPGGSNYGYT
V gene: TRBV5-5; J gene: TRBJ2-7; CDR3 protein: ASSLVLSGGTVAYEQY
V gene: TRBV6-1; J gene: TRBJ1-1; CDR3 protein: ASDRGDTEAF
V gene: TRBV6-5; J gene: TRBJ2-7; CDR3 protein: ASSSAGTGSYEQY
V gene: TRBV29-1; J gene: TRBJ2-7; CDR3 protein: SVTGQGFYEQY
V gene: TRBV28; J gene: TRBJ2-4; CDR3 protein: ASSLRGGLNIQY
V gene: TRBV28; J gene: TRBJ2-1; CDR3 protein: ASRWTGGISEQF
V gene: TRBV7-9; J gene: TRBJ1-5; CDR3 protein: ASSSSDSANQPQH
V gene: TRBV7-9; J gene: TRBJ2-3; CDR3 protein: ASSLRTPTDTQY
V gene: TRBV2; J gene: TRBJ1-1; CDR3 protein: ASSDRGIENTEAF
V gene: TRBV15; J gene: TRBJ2-1; CDR3 protein: ATSRDPAGSYNEQF
V gene: TRBV11-2; J gene: TRBJ2-7; CDR3 protein: ASSTGTAASYEQY
V gene: TRBV19; J gene: TRBJ1-5; CDR3 protein: ASRGSGTDKQPQH
V gene: TRBV28; J gene: TRBJ1-5; CDR3 protein: ASSFGRQPQH
V gene: TRBV29-1; J gene: TRBJ2-3; CDR3 protein: SVPPGLGRTDTQY
V gene: TRBV24-1; J gene: TRBJ2-7; CDR3 protein: ATSEGGAGGVYEQY
V gene: TRBV30; J gene: TRBJ1-1; CDR3 protein: ACVLRGAEAF
V gene: TRBV7-2; J gene: TRBJ1-6; CDR3 protein: ASSLVDRVNSPLH
V gene: TRBV9; J gene: TRBJ2-3; CDR3 protein: ASSVALAGGGVADTQY
V gene: TRBV9; J gene: TRBJ2-1; CDR3 protein: ASSPRVAGGPGQF
V gene: TRBV10-3; J gene: TRBJ1-4; CDR3 protein: AIGDRSAGNEKLF
V gene: TRBV28; J gene: TRBJ1-5; CDR3 protein: ASSSPTGTQPQH
V gene: TRBV9; J gene: TRBJ2-7; CDR3 protein: ASSVAPGYEQY
V gene: TRBV30; J gene: TRBJ2-7; CDR3 protein: AWSASPGPYEQY
V gene: TRBV5-1; J gene: TRBJ1-4; CDR3 protein: ASSLNGRPDNEKLF
V gene: TRBV2; J gene: TRBJ1-2; CDR3 protein: ASSEEGQGSDGYT
V gene: TRBV6-6; J gene: TRBJ1-2; CDR3 protein: ASSPRDSLYT
V gene: TRBV9; J gene: TRBJ1-1; CDR3 protein: ASSVGRDGPF
V gene: TRBV18; J gene: TRBJ2-3; CDR3 protein: ASSPSSTDTQY
V gene: TRBV6-6; J gene: TRBJ1-4; CDR3 protein: ASSSQWTGGNEKLF
V gene: TRBV10-2; J gene: TRBJ1-6; CDR3 protein: ASSGNVRSPLH